Listed below are T cell receptor beta chains from one sample, sequenced in a study of a mutant IDH1 vaccine in newly diagnosed glioma. The method was immunoSEQ multiplex PCR; TCRdb's version includes in-frame clones alone and lacks a portion of them. The sample lists 27,000 or so clones; 65% to 85% were seen once. What these receptors recognize is not known. The input for sequencing was PBMCs, taken from a glioma patient whose treatment included an IDH1 peptide vaccine. The receptors originated from a man between 40 and 49 years old with glioma. Some clones in this sample may be carry-over from other donors' samples. Both conserved end residues are trimmed from each CDR3. The D gene is left open where the match is weak.

TRBJ1-1,.,TRBV10-3,AIKDGGLNTEAF
TRBJ2-7,.,TRBV7-6,ASSLTGREQY
TRBJ2-7,TRBD2,TRBV6-1,ASSPRLAGEQY
TRBJ1-1,TRBD1,TRBV14,ASTQNSGTAQLGGAF
TRBJ2-7,.,TRBV5-1,ASSLGVSEQY
TRBJ1-2,TRBD1,TRBV5-4,ASNPGQSNYGYT
TRBJ2-2,.,TRBV9,ASSVAGLTGELF
TRBJ1-1,TRBD1,TRBV28,ASSLRDRWNTEAF
TRBJ2-4,TRBD1,TRBV7-2,ASSLTGGINIQY
TRBJ1-2,TRBD1,TRBV5-1,ASSPRQGYGYT
TRBJ2-3,.,TRBV29-1,SAWTLADTQY
TRBJ2-7,.,TRBV27,ASSPQGGGSAYEQY
TRBJ1-1,.,TRBV6-1,ASSEEGRVLKDTEAF
TRBJ2-7,.,TRBV7-9,ASSQRLIGHWFGHEQY
TRBJ2-1,.,TRBV27,ASSPSDSSYNEQF
TRBJ1-1,.,TRBV9,ASSAQQGFSALAF
TRBJ1-5,.,TRBV11-2,ASSLNRAGNQPQH
TRBJ2-7,.,TRBV29-1,SVEEGPGAYEQY
TRBJ2-2,TRBD1,TRBV6-1,ASSPQGAGELF
TRBJ2-1,TRBD2,TRBV5-1,ASSLTGGLNNEQF
TRBJ1-5,TRBD1,TRBV6-1,ASSGGQGLRYNQPQH
TRBJ1-4,.,TRBV5-6,ASSLEGGPNEKLF